Following are 12 T cell receptor beta chains from one sample sequenced in a study of shared clonotypes between healthy human individuals. Only in-frame clones appear in the TCRdb table, and some are missing; sequencing was by immunoSEQ multiplex PCR. Seen here are some 2,100,000 clones, more than 90% observed once, and the top ten hold less than 0.15%. Sequencing was performed on naive CD4+ T cells sorted from blood. Subset given: CD45RA+ positively selected. These TCRs come from a man younger than 35 in good health.

The genes are TRBV14 and TRBJ2-1; 8 bases line up with TRBD1. Germline CDR1 reads SGHDN; CDR2 reads FVKESK. V was clipped by 2 bases and J by 1 base; unmatched bases: 10. This CDR3 spans 18 amino acids. The CDR3 region has the DNA TGTGCCAGCAGCCAATATATCGGACAGGGTACATCCTACAATGAGCAGTTCTTC. Translating gives CASSQYIGQGTSYNEQFF. The full variable domain, in which reference TRBV14 and TRBJ2-1 provide the parts outside the CDR3, is EAGVTQFPSHSVIEKGQTVTLRCDPISGHDNLYWYRRVMGKEIKFLLHFVKESKQDESGMPNNRFLAERTGGTYSTLKVQPAELEDSGVYFCASSQYIGQGTSYNEQFFGPGTRLTVL.

The chain combines TRBV6-1 with TRBJ1-5; D unclear. Germline CDR1 MNHNS, CDR2 SASEGT. The V and J ends lost 4 bases and 4 bases respectively, with 11 bases between them. CDR3 length: 14 amino acids. CDR3 residues: CASSAQAENQPQHF. The CDR3 nucleotides are TGTGCCAGCAGTGCCCAGGCGGAGAATCAGCCCCAGCATTTT.

This clone showed up just once. In DNA form, the CDR3 reads TGCGCCAGCAGCCAAGGCCAACAGGCGAACACTGAAGCTTTCTTT. Its translation: CASSQGQQANTEAFF. The chain carries TRBV4-1 and TRBJ1-1, with a weak D call TRBD1 (5 bases). CDR3 length equals 15 residues. The V gene's germline CDR1 is MGHRA and CDR2 YSYEKL. The germline V and J ends were trimmed by 1 base and 1 base, with 10 bases remaining between them.

This clone was observed a few times. This chain connects TRBV2 to TRBJ1-5; 9 bases are shared with TRBD1. V shed 8 bases and J 4 bases; nucleotides not matched to a gene: 0. From germline, CDR1 is SNHLY and CDR2 FYNNEI. This CDR3 is built from 12 residues. The chain's CDR3 is CASGQGNQPQHF. CDR3 sequence (DNA): TGTGCCAGCGGACAGGGGAATCAGCCCCAGCATTTT.

The table lists this clone with a count of one. The chain links TRBV2 to TRBJ1-5; TRBD1 aligns across 7 bases. The CDR3 loop spans 15 amino acids. From germline, CDR1 is SNHLY and CDR2 FYNNEI. Unmatched junction bases numbered 9, after V lost 6 bases and J lost 4 bases. CDR3 nucleotides: TGTGCCAGCAGGGGGACAGTTCCGCGAAATCAGCCCCAGCATTTT. It translates to CASRGTVPRNQPQHF. The full variable domain, in which reference TRBV2 and TRBJ1-5 provide the parts outside the CDR3, is EPEVTQTPSHQVTQMGQEVILRCVPISNHLYFYWYRQILGQKVEFLVSFYNNEISEKSEIFDDQFSVERPDGSNFTLKIRSTKLEDSAMYFCASRGTVPRNQPQHFGDGTRLSIL.

The sample holds one count of this clone. The rearrangement joins TRBV10-2 to TRBJ2-4; 7 bases line up with TRBD2. The germline gives CDR1 WSHSY, CDR2 SAAADI. J lost 2 bases, V lost 5 bases, and 9 bases had no gene match. CDR3 length: 16 residues. CDR3 bases: TGCGCCAGCAGTCCTAGCGGAAGTGTCACCAAAAACATTCAGTACTTC. Its protein is CASSPSGSVTKNIQYF.

The chain is built from TRBV29-1 and TRBJ1-2, with D possibly TRBD1 on 5 matching bases. Germline V gene lookup returns CDR1 SQVTM and CDR2 ANQGSEA. This CDR3 is 13 amino acids long. Trimming took off 7 bases at V and 3 bases at J, with 15 bases between the two ends. The CDR3 sequence: CSAGERGYYGYTF. The CDR3 region has the DNA TGCAGCGCCGGGGAGAGGGGCTACTATGGCTACACCTTC.

This chain links TRBV9 with TRBJ1-1; no definite D call. The CDR3 spans 13 residues. V was cut by 1 base and J by 2 bases, with 6 bases left in between. Germline lookup yields CDR1 SGDLS and CDR2 YYNGEE. The chain's CDR3 is CASSVFGNTEAFF. CDR3 nucleotide sequence: TGTGCCAGCAGCGTATTCGGAAACACTGAAGCTTTCTTT.

This clone was seen once. The genes are TRBV5-1 and TRBJ2-1, with 12 bases lining up with TRBD2. Germline values: CDR1 SGHRS, CDR2 YFSETQ. V gave up 4 bases and J gave up 1 base; unmatched junction bases: 3. CDR3 length: 16 amino acids. Here the CDR3 DNA reads TGCGCCAGCAGCGTGACTAGCGGGGGTTCCTACAATGAGCAGTTCTTC. Encoded protein: CASSVTSGGSYNEQFF.

The chain links TRBV28 to TRBJ2-2; TRBD2 matches 10 bases. Germline V gene sequence: CDR1 MDHEN, CDR2 SYDVKM. This CDR3 has 18 amino acids. V was pared by 4 bases and J by 4 bases, with 12 bases of the junction left unmatched. The CDR3, as DNA: TGTGCCAGCAGTTCCCTAGGTAGTAGCGGGGGGCTCACCGGGGAGCTGTTTTTT. Translated, it gives CASSSLGSSGGLTGELFF.

This clone appeared a single time. The chain combines TRBV11-2 with TRBJ2-7; TRBD2 agrees at 10 bases. Trimming cost V 1 base and J 7 bases; bases outside gene matches: 7. The CDR3 length is 15 residues. The germline CDR1 and CDR2 sequences are SGHAT and FQNNGV. The CDR3 nucleotides are TGTGCCAGCAGCTTAGGAGTAGCGGGGGGTTATGAGCAGTACTTC. Protein sequence: CASSLGVAGGYEQYF.

Remarks on this clone: Within the sample, other DNA sequences also encode this same CDR3. The chain joins TRBV18 to TRBJ1-5; a possible D gene is TRBD1 (5 bases). The CDR3 contains 15 residues. Trimming removed 6 bases from V and 3 bases from J, with 15 bases in between. Germline assignment: CDR1 KGHSH and CDR2 LQKENI. The CDR3 DNA sequence: TGTGCCAGCTCCCCGGGGGGGGGACTCAATCAGCCCCAGCATTTT. It codes for CASSPGGGLNQPQHF.